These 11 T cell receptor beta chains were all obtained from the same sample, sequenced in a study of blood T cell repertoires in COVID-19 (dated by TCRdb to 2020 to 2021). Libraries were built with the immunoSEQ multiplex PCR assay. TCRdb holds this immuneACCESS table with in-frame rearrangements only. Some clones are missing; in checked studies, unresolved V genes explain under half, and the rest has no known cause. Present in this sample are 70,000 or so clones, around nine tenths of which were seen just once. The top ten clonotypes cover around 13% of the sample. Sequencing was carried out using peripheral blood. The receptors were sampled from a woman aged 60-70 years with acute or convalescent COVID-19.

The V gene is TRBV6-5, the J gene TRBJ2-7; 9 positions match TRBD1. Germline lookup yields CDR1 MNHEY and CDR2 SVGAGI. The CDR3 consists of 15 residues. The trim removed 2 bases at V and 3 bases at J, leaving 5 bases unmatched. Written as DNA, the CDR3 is TGTGCCAGCAGTTACAGGGGACAGGGAAACTACGAGCAGTACTTC. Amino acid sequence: CASSYRGQGNYEQYF.

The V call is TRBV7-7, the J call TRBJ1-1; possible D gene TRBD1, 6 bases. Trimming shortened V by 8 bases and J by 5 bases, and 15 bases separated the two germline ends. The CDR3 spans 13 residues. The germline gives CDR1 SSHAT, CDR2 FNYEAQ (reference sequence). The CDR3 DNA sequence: TGTGCCAGCGCACCGCTGAGGGGGACTGAAGCTTTCTTT. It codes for CASAPLRGTEAFF.

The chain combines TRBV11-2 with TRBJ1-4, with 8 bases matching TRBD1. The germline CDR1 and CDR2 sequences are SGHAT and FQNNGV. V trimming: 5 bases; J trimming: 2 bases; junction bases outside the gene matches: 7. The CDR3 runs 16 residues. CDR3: CASSQGQGATNEKLFF. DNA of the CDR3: TGTGCCAGCAGCCAAGGACAGGGAGCGACTAATGAAAAACTGTTTTTT.

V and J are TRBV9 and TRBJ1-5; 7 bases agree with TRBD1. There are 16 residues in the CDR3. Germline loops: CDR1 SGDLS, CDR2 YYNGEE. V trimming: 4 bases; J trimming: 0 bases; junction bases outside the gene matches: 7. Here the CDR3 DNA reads TGTGCCAGCAGCCCCGGGGGACAGTATAGCAATCAGCCCCAGCATTTT. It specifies CASSPGGQYSNQPQHF. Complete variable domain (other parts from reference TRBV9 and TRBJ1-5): DSGVTQTPKHLITATGQRVTLRCSPRSGDLSVYWYQQSLDQGLQFLIQYYNGEERAKGNILERFSAQQFPDLHSELNLSSLELGDSALYFCASSPGGQYSNQPQHFGDGTRLSIL.

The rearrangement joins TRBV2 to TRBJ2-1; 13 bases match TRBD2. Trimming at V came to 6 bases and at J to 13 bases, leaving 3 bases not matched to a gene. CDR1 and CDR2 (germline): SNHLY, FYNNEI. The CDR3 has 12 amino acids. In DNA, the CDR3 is TGTGCCAGCAGACTAGCGGGGGGGTTCCAGTTCTTC. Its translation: CASRLAGGFQFF.

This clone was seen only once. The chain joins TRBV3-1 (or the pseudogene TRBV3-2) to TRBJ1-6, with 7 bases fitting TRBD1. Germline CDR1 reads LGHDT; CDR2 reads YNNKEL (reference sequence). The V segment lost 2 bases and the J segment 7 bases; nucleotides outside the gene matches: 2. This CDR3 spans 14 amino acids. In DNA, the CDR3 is TGTGCCAGCAGCCAACCCAGGGGGAATTCACCCCTCCACTTT. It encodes CASSQPRGNSPLHF.

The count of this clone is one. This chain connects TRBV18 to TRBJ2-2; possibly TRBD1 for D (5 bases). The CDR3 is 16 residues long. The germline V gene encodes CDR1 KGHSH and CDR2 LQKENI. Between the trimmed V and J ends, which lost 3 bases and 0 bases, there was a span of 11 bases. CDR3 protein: CASSPTVNANTGELFF. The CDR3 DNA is TGTGCCAGCTCACCGACAGTTAATGCGAACACCGGGGAGCTGTTTTTT.

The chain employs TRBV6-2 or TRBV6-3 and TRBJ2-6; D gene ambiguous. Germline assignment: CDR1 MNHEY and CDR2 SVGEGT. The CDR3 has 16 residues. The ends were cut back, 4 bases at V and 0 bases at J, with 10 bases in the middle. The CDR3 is CASSSSSFSGANVLTF. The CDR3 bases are TGTGCCAGCAGTTCATCTAGTTTCTCTGGGGCCAACGTCCTGACTTTC.

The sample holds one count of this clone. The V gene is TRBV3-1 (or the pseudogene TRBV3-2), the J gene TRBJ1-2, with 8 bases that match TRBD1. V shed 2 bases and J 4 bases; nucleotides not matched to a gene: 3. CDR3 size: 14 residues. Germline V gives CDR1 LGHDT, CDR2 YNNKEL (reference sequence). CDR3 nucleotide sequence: TGTGCCAGCAGCCAACCGGGACAGGCCTATGGCTACACCTTC. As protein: CASSQPGQAYGYTF.

The CDR3 nucleotides read TGTGCCAGCAGCGTAGGAGTTAGCGGGGCGACTCAAGAGACCCAGTACTTC. This gives the protein CASSVGVSGATQETQYF. V is TRBV9 and J is TRBJ2-5; 8 nucleotides match TRBD2. The CDR3 is made up of 17 amino acids. Trimming took 0 bases from V and 2 from J; bases not matched to a gene: 9. The germline CDR1 and CDR2 sequences are SGDLS and YYNGEE.

In nucleotides, the CDR3 is TGTGCCAGCAGCCTGGACACGATCACCGGGGAGCTGTTTTTT. Its protein is CASSLDTITGELFF. The rearrangement joins TRBV7-9 to TRBJ2-2; a possible D gene is TRBD1 (5 bases). V gave up 5 bases and J gave up 4 bases, with 11 bases separating them. This CDR3 spans 14 amino acids. Per the germline V gene, CDR1 is SEHNR and CDR2 is FQNEAQ (reference sequence).